These T cell receptor beta chains were read from a single sample in a study of regulatory T cells in long-lasting Graves disease. From the multiplex PCR reads, TCRdb called clonotypes with MiXCR, one entry per CDR3 protein. The profile shows around 460,000 distinct CDR3 sequences, approximately 23% of them singletons. This material consisted of peripheral blood mononuclear cells (PBMCs), taken when the disease was refractory, from a patient treated with antithyroid drugs. These receptor sequences come from a female donor with Graves disease. Each CDR3 is given with its conserved first and last residue. The D gene is left open where the match is weak. Rows give clone size only sometimes, using once, few, many, or a class for an expanded clone.

V	J	D	size	CDR3	DNA
TRBV6-5	TRBJ1-1	-	many	CASSYLGAFSEAFF	TGTGCCAGCAGTTACCTAGGAGCTTTTTCTGAAGCTTTCTTT
TRBV18	TRBJ2-5	-	once	CASSPPPRTGETQYF	TGTGCCAGCTCACCGCCTCCTCGAACAGGGGAGACCCAGTACTTC
TRBV6-1	TRBJ2-1	TRBD2	-	CASSYGTSNYNEQFF	TGTGCCAGCAGCTACGGGACTAGTAATTACAATGAGCAGTTCTTC
TRBV28	TRBJ2-7	-	many	CASRKGGLDEQYF	TGTGCCAGCAGAAAGGGGGGGCTCGACGAGCAGTACTTC
TRBV30	TRBJ1-5	-	few	CAWSRDLVGAQHF	TGTGCCTGGAGTCGGGACTTGGTCGGGGCCCAGCATTTT
TRBV28	TRBJ1-2	-	many	CASKPAGPLYGYTF	TGTGCCAGCAAACCCGCCGGGCCGCTCTATGGCTACACCTTC
TRBV6-1	TRBJ2-7	TRBD1	many	CASREIAGTGYEQYF	TGTGCCAGCAGAGAAATCGCCGGGACAGGGTACGAGCAGTACTTC
TRBV14	TRBJ2-6	-	few	CASSQPGANVLTF	TGTGCCAGCAGCCAACCTGGGGCCAACGTCCTGACTTTC
TRBV10-3	TRBJ1-5	-	-	CAISDDSFQPQHF	TGTGCCATCAGTGACGACAGTTTTCAGCCCCAGCATTTT
TRBV2	TRBJ2-2	-	many	CASSDYRVEAGELFF	TGTGCCAGCAGTGACTACAGGGTCGAGGCCGGGGAGCTGTTTTTT
TRBV19	TRBJ1-2	TRBD1	many	CAARDSENYGYTF	TGTGCCGCCCGGGACAGTGAGAACTATGGCTACACCTTC
TRBV28	TRBJ1-2	-	many	CASSLGEGKISDYGYTF	TGTGCCAGCAGTCTAGGGGAGGGGAAGATTAGTGACTATGGCTACACCTTC
TRBV12-3/TRBV12-4	TRBJ2-2	-	few	CASSLTPGPTQDTGELFF	TGTGCCAGCAGCCTAACTCCGGGACCCACCCAGGACACCGGGGAGCTGTTTTTT
TRBV19	TRBJ2-7	TRBD1	few	CASSIFGTGTHEQYF	TGTGCCAGTAGTATTTTTGGGACAGGGACCCACGAGCAGTACTTC
TRBV5-1	TRBJ2-1	-	-	CASSLGQVRIDEQFF	TGCGCCAGCAGCTTGGGACAGGTTAGAATCGATGAGCAGTTCTTC
TRBV15	TRBJ1-2	-	many	CATSEAGFYYGYTF	TGTGCCACCAGCGAGGCAGGATTTTACTATGGCTACACCTTC
TRBV27	TRBJ1-2	-	many	CASTPTPTGNYGYTF	TGTGCCAGCACCCCGACCCCCACAGGGAACTATGGCTACACCTTC
TRBV30	TRBJ1-2	-	few	CAWTRREHGYTF	TGTGCCTGGACTCGACGGGAGCATGGCTACACCTTC
TRBV6-1	TRBJ2-5	-	few	CASTADSRETQYF	TGTGCCAGCACCGCCGACAGTAGGGAGACCCAGTACTTC
TRBV19	TRBJ2-2	-	-	CASSIPPNTGELFF	TGTGCCAGTAGTATTCCCCCGAACACCGGGGAGCTGTTTTTT
TRBV20-1	TRBJ2-7	TRBD2	-	CSAFGGGYSYEQYF	TGCAGTGCCTTTGGCGGGGGGTACTCCTACGAGCAGTACTTC
TRBV6-1	TRBJ2-7	TRBD1	-	CASEDRVIYEQYF	TGTGCCAGCGAGGACAGGGTTATTTACGAGCAGTACTTC
TRBV7-9	TRBJ2-6	TRBD2	few	CASSLTTTGLAGVYSGANVLTF	TGTGCCAGCAGCCTCACTACAACCGGACTAGCGGGAGTCTACTCTGGGGCCAACGTCCTGACTTTC
TRBV14	TRBJ1-1	-	-	CASSQDWGTEAFF	TGTGCCAGCAGCCAAGATTGGGGTACTGAAGCTTTCTTT
TRBV3-1	TRBJ2-5	-	many	CASSRTVGGHQETQYF	TGTGCCAGCAGCCGGACCGTGGGGGGTCACCAAGAGACCCAGTACTTC
TRBV7-2	TRBJ2-1	-	-	CASSPRDGSSYNEQFF	TGTGCCAGCAGCCCCCGGGACGGGAGCTCCTACAATGAGCAGTTCTTC
TRBV2	TRBJ1-2	TRBD1	many	CASRAQGEGGYTF	TGTGCCAGCAGAGCCCAGGGGGAGGGCGGCTACACCTTC
TRBV27	TRBJ2-7	-	-	CASSLFEGFEQYF	TGTGCCAGCAGTTTGTTCGAGGGCTTCGAGCAGTACTTC
TRBV7-2	TRBJ1-1	-	-	CASITMVRTEAFF	TGTGCCAGCATAACCATGGTGAGGACTGAAGCTTTCTTT
TRBV20-1	TRBJ2-1	-	few	CSADPSYNEQFF	TGCAGTGCTGACCCCTCCTACAATGAGCAGTTCTTC
TRBV6-1	TRBJ2-7	-	few	CASSPPGSEQYF	TGTGCCAGCAGTCCCCCGGGATCCGAGCAGTACTTC
TRBV7-2	TRBJ2-3	TRBD2	many	CAIAGGLITDTQYF	TGTGCTATAGCGGGAGGCTTGATCACAGATACGCAGTATTTT
TRBV30	TRBJ2-7	-	many	CAWSVTGDEQYF	TGTGCCTGGAGTGTAACTGGGGACGAGCAGTACTTC
TRBV27	TRBJ1-1	-	once	CASSLGRGLRAFF	TGTGCCAGCAGTTTAGGTCGGGGCCTGAGAGCTTTCTTT
TRBV7-9	TRBJ1-1	-	few	CASSLDRQNEAFF	TGTGCCAGCAGCTTAGATAGACAGAATGAAGCTTTCTTT
TRBV7-3	TRBJ2-3	-	-	CASSSGLPPDTQYF	TGTGCCAGCAGCTCAGGACTACCCCCAGATACGCAGTATTTT
TRBV28	TRBJ2-7	-	many	CASTTGRIRSYEQYF	TGTGCCAGCACTACGGGCCGTATCCGCTCCTACGAGCAGTACTTC
TRBV5-1	TRBJ2-5	-	-	CASSPNPSTETQYF	TGCGCCAGCAGCCCGAACCCTAGTACAGAGACCCAGTACTTC
TRBV7-2	TRBJ2-2	-	many	CASSQYTGELFF	TGTGCCAGCAGCCAATACACCGGGGAGCTGTTTTTT
TRBV7-2	TRBJ2-2	-	few	CASSLDSEAGELFF	TGTGCCAGCAGCTTAGATTCGGAGGCCGGGGAGCTGTTTTTT
TRBV7-2	TRBJ1-2	-	few	CASSEVSGEIYGYTF	TGTGCCAGCAGCGAAGTTTCAGGGGAAATATATGGCTACACCTTC
TRBV5-5	TRBJ1-5	-	-	CASSLDWGQGQPQHF	TGTGCCAGCAGCTTGGATTGGGGGCAAGGCCAGCCCCAGCATTTT
TRBV7-2	TRBJ2-5	TRBD1	many	CASSLEQGAETQYF	TGTGCCAGCAGCTTAGAACAGGGGGCAGAGACCCAGTACTTC
TRBV2	TRBJ1-6	-	many	CASSERGTRYNSPLHF	TGTGCCAGCAGTGAAAGGGGCACCCGGTATAATTCACCCCTCCACTTT
TRBV7-9	TRBJ1-4	-	-	CTSSFGWGLFF	TGTACCAGCAGCTTCGGGTGGGGACTGTTTTTT